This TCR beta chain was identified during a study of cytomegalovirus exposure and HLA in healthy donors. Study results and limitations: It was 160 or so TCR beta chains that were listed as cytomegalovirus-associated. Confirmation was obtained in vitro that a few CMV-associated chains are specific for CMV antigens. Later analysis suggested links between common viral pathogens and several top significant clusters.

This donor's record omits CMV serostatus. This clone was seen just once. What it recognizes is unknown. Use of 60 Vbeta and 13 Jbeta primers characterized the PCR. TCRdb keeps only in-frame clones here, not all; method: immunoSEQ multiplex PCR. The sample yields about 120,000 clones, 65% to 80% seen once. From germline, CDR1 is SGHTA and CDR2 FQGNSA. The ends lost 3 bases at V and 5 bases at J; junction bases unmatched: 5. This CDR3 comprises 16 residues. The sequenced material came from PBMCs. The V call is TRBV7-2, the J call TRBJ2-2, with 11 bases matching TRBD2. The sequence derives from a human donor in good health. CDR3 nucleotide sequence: TGTGCCAGCAGCTTCGCTAGCGGGGGGAGGACCGGGGAGCTGTTTTTT. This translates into CASSFASGGRTGELFF.